Following are 8 T cell receptor gamma chains from one sample sequenced in a study of Vδ1+ human thymocytes. Study-level points and caveats: Thymic TRG and TRD repertoires appeared highly polyclonal, with Gaussian CDR3 length distributions.

The template was reverse-transcribed extracted RNA. Multiplex PCR used pooled V-gene forward primers and a constant-region reverse primer to amplify CDR3s. With CATT, TCRdb re-called clones from the multiplex PCR reads. The data hold over 25,000 gamma-chain clones, with over 15% observed a single time. For these TCRs, the target antigens are not known. The specimen sequenced was Vdelta1+ gamma-delta thymocytes from the thymus. Subset in this sample: FACS-sorted CD3+ TCRalphabeta- TCRVdelta1+ TCRVdelta2- thymocytes. Receptors were obtained from a boy in the first two years of life who had congenital heart surgery.

A remark on this clone: Other nucleotide sequences from this sample produce the same CDR3. This chain joins TRGV9 and TRGJ1 or TRGJ2. V trimming: 1 base; J trimming: 0 bases; junction bases outside the gene matches: 3. The CDR3 extends over 14 amino acids. Germline-derived CDR1 and CDR2 are GITISATS and ISYDGTV (reference sequence). CDR3 DNA sequence: TGTGCCTTGTGGGAGGTTGAGAATTATTATAAGAAACTCTTT. Protein product: CALWEVENYYKKLF.

This clone has more than one count but fewer than ten. The chain is built from TRGV4 and TRGJ1 or TRGJ2. The CDR3 extends over 10 amino acids. The germline V gene encodes CDR1 EGSTGY and CDR2 YDSYTSSV. The V segment lost 4 bases and the J segment 10 bases; nucleotides outside the gene matches: 4. The CDR3 sequence is CATWDHKKLF. The DNA of the CDR3 is TGTGCCACCTGGGACCACAAGAAACTCTTT.

About this clone itself: Within the sample, other DNA sequences also encode this same CDR3. The chain employs TRGV2 and TRGJP2. Germline V gene sequence: CDR1 EGSNGY, CDR2 YDSYNSKV. The ends lost 0 bases at V and 8 bases at J; junction bases unmatched: 6. This CDR3 spans 14 amino acids. CDR3 bases: TGTGCCACCTGGGACGGGCCTTGGGATTGGATCAAGACGTTT. This sequence encodes CATWDGPWDWIKTF.

This clone was observed a handful of times. Other DNA sequences from this sample encode an identical CDR3 as well. The V gene is TRGV4, the J gene TRGJ1 or TRGJ2. Germline CDR1 and CDR2: EGSTGY and YDSYTSSV. This CDR3 is 12 amino acids long. With 1 base clipped from V and 7 bases from J, the junction kept 4 bases outside the gene matches. As DNA, the CDR3 is TGTGCCACCTGGGATGGATTCTATAAGAAACTCTTT. Translation: CATWDGFYKKLF.

About this clone itself: Within the sample, other DNA sequences also encode this same CDR3. This rearrangement joins TRGV9 to TRGJP. The ends lost 3 bases at V and 4 bases at J; junction bases unmatched: 3. The CDR3 consists of 16 residues. The V gene's germline CDR1 is GITISATS and CDR2 ISYDGTV (reference sequence). For the CDR3, the DNA is TGTGCCTTGTGGGAGAAACAAGAGTTGGGCAAAAAAATCAAGGTATTT. Encoded protein: CALWEKQELGKKIKVF.

This clone was observed a handful of times. A junction boundary mismatches the germline segment, possibly from a read error. V gene TRGV4 combines with J gene TRGJ1 or TRGJ2. The CDR3 runs to 12 residues. Germline assignment: CDR1 EGSTGY and CDR2 YDSYTSSV. CDR3: CAAWDGLNKKLF. CDR3 DNA: TGTGCCGCCTGGGATGGGCTAAATAAGAAACTCTTT.

The sample holds a few counts of this clone. The sample holds other DNA sequences that translate to the same CDR3. This chain joins TRGV9 and TRGJP1. CDR1 is GITISATS, CDR2 ISYDGTV, per germline (reference sequence). After removal of 0 bases from V and 2 bases from J, the junction contained 3 bases not matched to a gene. The CDR3 consists of 15 residues. The CDR3 loop reads CALWEVRTTGWFKIF. The CDR3 DNA sequence: TGTGCCTTGTGGGAGGTGAGGACCACTGGTTGGTTCAAGATATTT.

V and J are TRGV8 and TRGJ1 or TRGJ2. Germline assignment: CDR1 VENAVY and CDR2 YDSYNSRV. After removal of 4 bases from V and 12 bases from J, the junction contained 12 bases not matched to a gene. This CDR3 region has 12 residues. CDR3 DNA sequence: TGTGCCACCTGGGAGGCCGGAAGGGGGAAACTCTTT. The encoded protein is CATWEAGRGKLF.